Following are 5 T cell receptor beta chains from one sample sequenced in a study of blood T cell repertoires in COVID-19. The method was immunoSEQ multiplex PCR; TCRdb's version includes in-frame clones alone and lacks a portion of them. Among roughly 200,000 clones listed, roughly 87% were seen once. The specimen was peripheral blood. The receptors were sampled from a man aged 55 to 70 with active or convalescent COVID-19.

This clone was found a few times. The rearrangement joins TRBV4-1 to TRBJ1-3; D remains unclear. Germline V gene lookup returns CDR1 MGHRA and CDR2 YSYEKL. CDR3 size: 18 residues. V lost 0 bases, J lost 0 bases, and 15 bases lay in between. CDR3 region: CASSQEGGPPRSGNTIYF. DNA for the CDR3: TGCGCCAGCAGCCAAGAAGGCGGGCCGCCGCGCTCTGGAAACACCATATATTTT.

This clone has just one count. The CDR3 is CASSFYRGVGEKLFF. CDR3 DNA: TGTGCCAGCAGCTTTTACAGGGGCGTAGGTGAAAAACTGTTTTTT. The rearrangement uses TRBV11-2 and TRBJ1-4; the match to TRBD1 covers 7 bases. CDR3 length: 15 residues. CDR1 and CDR2 (germline): SGHAT, FQNNGV. V shed 3 bases and J 7 bases; nucleotides not matched to a gene: 8.

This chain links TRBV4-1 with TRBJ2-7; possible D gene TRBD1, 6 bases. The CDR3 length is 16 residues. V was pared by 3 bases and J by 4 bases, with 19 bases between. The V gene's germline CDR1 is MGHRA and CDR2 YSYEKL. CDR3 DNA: TGCGCCAGCAGCCAGTTTCACGTCAGGGGTCGGTACGAGCAGTACTTC. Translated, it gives CASSQFHVRGRYEQYF.

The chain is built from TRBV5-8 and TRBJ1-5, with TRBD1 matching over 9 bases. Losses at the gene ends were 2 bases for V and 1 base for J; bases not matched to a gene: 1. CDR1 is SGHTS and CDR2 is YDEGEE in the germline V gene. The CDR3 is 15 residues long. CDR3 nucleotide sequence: TGTGCCAGCAGCTTCGGACAGGGGAGCAATCAGCCCCAGCATTTT. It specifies CASSFGQGSNQPQHF. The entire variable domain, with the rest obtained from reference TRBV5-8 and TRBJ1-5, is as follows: EAGVTQSPTHLIKTRGQQATLRCSPISGHTSVYWYQQALGLGLQFLLWYDEGEERNRGNFPPRFSGRQFPNYSSELNVNALELEDSALYLCASSFGQGSNQPQHFGDGTRLSIL.

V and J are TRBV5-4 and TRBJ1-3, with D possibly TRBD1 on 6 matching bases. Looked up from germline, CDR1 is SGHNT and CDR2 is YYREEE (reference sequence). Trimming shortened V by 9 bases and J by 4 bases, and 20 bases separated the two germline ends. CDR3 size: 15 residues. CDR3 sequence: CATAKGVDGGNTIYF. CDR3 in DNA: TGTGCCACCGCAAAGGGGGTGGACGGAGGAAACACCATATATTTT.